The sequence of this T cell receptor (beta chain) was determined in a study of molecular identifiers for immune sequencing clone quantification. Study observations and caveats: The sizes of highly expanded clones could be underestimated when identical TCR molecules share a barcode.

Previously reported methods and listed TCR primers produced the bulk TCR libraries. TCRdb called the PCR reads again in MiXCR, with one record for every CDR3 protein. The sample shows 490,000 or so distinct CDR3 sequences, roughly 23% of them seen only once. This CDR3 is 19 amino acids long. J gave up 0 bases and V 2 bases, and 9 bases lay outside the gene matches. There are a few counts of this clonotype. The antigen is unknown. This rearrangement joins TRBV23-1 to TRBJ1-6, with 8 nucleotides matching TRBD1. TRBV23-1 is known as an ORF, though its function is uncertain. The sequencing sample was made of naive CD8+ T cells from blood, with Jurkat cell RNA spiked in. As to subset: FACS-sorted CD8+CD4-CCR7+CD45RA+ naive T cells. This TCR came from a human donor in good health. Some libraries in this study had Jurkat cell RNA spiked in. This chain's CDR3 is CASSQPDRGRDSYNSPLHF. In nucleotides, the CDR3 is TGCGCCAGCAGTCAACCCGACAGGGGTAGGGACTCCTATAATTCACCCCTCCACTTT.